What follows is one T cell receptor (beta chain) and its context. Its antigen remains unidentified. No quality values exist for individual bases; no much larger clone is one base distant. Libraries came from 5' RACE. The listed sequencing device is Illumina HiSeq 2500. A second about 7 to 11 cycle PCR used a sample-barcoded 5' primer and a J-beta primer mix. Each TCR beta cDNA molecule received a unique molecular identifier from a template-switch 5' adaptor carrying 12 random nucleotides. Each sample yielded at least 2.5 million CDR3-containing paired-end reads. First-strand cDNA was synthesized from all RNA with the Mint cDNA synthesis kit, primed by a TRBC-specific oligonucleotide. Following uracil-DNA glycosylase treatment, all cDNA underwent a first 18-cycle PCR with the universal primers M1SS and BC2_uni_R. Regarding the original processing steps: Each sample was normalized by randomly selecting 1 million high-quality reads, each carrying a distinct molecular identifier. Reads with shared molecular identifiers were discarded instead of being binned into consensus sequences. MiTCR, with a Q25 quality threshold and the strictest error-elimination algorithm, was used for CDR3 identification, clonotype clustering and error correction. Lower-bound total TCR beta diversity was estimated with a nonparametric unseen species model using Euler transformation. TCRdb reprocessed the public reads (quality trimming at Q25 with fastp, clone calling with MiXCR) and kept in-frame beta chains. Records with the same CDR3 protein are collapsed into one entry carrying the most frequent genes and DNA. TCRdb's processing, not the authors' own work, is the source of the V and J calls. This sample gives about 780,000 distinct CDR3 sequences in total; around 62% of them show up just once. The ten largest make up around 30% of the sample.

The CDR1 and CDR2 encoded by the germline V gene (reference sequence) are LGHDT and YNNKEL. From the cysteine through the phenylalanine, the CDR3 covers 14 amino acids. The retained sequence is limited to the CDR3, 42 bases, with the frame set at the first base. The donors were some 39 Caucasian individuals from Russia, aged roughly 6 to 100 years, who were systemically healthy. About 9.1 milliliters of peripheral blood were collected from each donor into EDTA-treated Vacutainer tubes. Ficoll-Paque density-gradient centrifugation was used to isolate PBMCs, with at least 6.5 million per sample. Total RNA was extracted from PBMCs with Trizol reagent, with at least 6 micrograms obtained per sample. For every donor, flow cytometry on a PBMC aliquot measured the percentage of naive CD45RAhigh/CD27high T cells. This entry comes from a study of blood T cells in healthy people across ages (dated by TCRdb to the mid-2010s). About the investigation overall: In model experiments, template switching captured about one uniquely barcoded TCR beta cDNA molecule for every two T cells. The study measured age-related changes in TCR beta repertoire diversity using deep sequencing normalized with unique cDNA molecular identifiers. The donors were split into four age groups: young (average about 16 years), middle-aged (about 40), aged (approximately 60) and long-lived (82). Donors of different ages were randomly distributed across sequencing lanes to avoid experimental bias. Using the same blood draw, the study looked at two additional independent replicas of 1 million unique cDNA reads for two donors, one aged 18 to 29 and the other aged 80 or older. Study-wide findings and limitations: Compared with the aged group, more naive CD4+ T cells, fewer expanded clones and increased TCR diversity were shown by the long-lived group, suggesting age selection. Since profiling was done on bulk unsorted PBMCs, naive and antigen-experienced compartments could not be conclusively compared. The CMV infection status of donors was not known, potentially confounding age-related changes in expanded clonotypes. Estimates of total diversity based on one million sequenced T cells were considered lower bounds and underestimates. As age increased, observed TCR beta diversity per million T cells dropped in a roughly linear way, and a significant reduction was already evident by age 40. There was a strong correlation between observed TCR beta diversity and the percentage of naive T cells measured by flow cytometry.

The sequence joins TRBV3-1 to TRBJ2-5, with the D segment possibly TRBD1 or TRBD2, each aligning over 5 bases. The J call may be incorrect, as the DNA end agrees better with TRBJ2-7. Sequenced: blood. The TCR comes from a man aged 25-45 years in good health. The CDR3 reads CASSQWGIGNEQYF. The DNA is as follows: TGTGCCAGCAGCCAATGGGGGATAGGGAACGAGCAGTACTTC.